This entry is about one T cell receptor (beta chain). Amplified regions were TCR beta CDR3 sequences from RNA transcripts. In the first-round RT-PCR of the TCR CDR3, the HTBI primer set was used. One entry per CDR3 protein, called by TCRdb with MiXCR from the multiplex PCR reads. Among around 800,000 distinct CDR3 sequences listed, around 39% were seen once. These data come from a study of T cells in Graves' hyperthyroidism and ophthalmopathy. Hyperthyroidism of Graves' type that showed no ophthalmopathy progression within 18 months was stable. Per the germline V gene, CDR1 is SEHNR and CDR2 is FQNEAQ (reference sequence). The CDR3 is 14 amino acids. Trimming cost V 6 bases and J 4 bases, with 15 bases left between them.

What was sequenced was blood. This TCR was recovered from a man between 18 and 29 years old with Graves' hyperthyroidism. The chain combines TRBV7-9 with TRBJ2-5; D not resolved. The CDR3 DNA follows: TGTGCCAGCAGTCCCCCCCTGCGAGGAGAGACCCAGTACTTC. It yields the protein CASSPPLRGETQYF.